These T cell receptor beta chains were read from a single sample in a study of blood T cell repertoires in COVID-19. The table came from immunoSEQ multiplex PCR; TCRdb's copy has only in-frame clones and leaves some out. The sample yields about 160,000 clones, over 75% seen once. The specimen was peripheral blood. Receptors were obtained from a man between 70 and 80 years old who had recovered from COVID-19. CDR3s include the opening cysteine and the closing phenylalanine or tryptophan. The D gene is left open where the match is weak. Not every row has a clone size; where given, it reads once, few, many or a size class.

v_gene: TRBV7-9; j_gene: TRBJ2-1; abundance: once; d_gene: TRBD1; CDR3nt: TGTGCCAGCAGCCCGGGGACAGGGAGCTCCTACAATGAGCAGTTCTTC; CDR3aa: CASSPGTGSSYNEQFF
v_gene: TRBV5-6; j_gene: TRBJ1-4; abundance: -; d_gene: TRBD1; CDR3nt: TGTGCCAGCCGCAGACAGGGGATGGGTGCTAATGAAAAACTGTTTTTT; CDR3aa: CASRRQGMGANEKLFF
v_gene: TRBV6-1; j_gene: TRBJ1-6; abundance: once; d_gene: -; CDR3nt: TGTGCCAGCAGTGAACAGGGTCACTCACCCCTCCACTTT; CDR3aa: CASSEQGHSPLHF
v_gene: TRBV5-4; j_gene: TRBJ2-2; abundance: -; d_gene: -; CDR3nt: TGTGCCAGCAGCTTGGCCGGAGGGTTAGGGGACACCGGGGAGCTGTTTTTT; CDR3aa: CASSLAGGLGDTGELFF
v_gene: TRBV10-1; j_gene: TRBJ2-7; abundance: once; d_gene: -; CDR3nt: TGCGCCACCAGCCCAGGGAAAACTTACGAGCAGTACTTC; CDR3aa: CATSPGKTYEQYF
v_gene: TRBV2; j_gene: TRBJ2-6; abundance: -; d_gene: -; CDR3nt: TGTGCCAGCAGTGTATTCTCTGGGGCCAACGTCCTGACTTTC; CDR3aa: CASSVFSGANVLTF
v_gene: TRBV5-1; j_gene: TRBJ2-1; abundance: -; d_gene: -; CDR3nt: TGCGCCAGCAGCTTGGGGGCACTAGAGGGTGAGCAGTTCTTC; CDR3aa: CASSLGALEGEQFF
v_gene: TRBV6-6; j_gene: TRBJ1-2; abundance: -; d_gene: -; CDR3nt: TGTGCCACCTATGATATGACAGGAGTGGGATATGGCTACACCTTC; CDR3aa: CATYDMTGVGYGYTF
v_gene: TRBV6-5; j_gene: TRBJ2-2; abundance: once; d_gene: TRBD1; CDR3nt: TGTGCCAGCAGCGGGACAGGGGTCACCGGGGAGCTGTTTTTT; CDR3aa: CASSGTGVTGELFF
v_gene: TRBV7-7; j_gene: TRBJ2-2; abundance: -; d_gene: -; CDR3nt: TGTGCTAGCAGCTCAGGACAAGTCACCGGGGAGCTGTTTTTT; CDR3aa: CASSSGQVTGELFF
v_gene: TRBV10-3; j_gene: TRBJ2-7; abundance: -; d_gene: TRBD1; CDR3nt: TGTGCCATCAGTGACAGGGGGCCCACCTACGAGCAGTACTTC; CDR3aa: CAISDRGPTYEQYF
v_gene: TRBV6-1; j_gene: TRBJ2-7; abundance: -; d_gene: TRBD2; CDR3nt: TGTGCCAGCAGTGAAGCGGGACTAGCGGGACCCTACGAGCAGTACTTC; CDR3aa: CASSEAGLAGPYEQYF
v_gene: TRBV11-2; j_gene: TRBJ2-2; abundance: -; d_gene: -; CDR3nt: TGTGCCAGCAGCTCCTCCCCCCCACATCGCACCGGGGAGCTGTTTTTT; CDR3aa: CASSSSPPHRTGELFF
v_gene: TRBV30; j_gene: TRBJ1-4; abundance: -; d_gene: TRBD1; CDR3nt: TGTGCCTGGAGTGACGGGACAGGGAGGGGTGAAAAACTGTTTTTT; CDR3aa: CAWSDGTGRGEKLFF
v_gene: TRBV10-2; j_gene: TRBJ2-3; abundance: -; d_gene: TRBD2; CDR3nt: TGCGCCAGCAGTCCCCGGGGGACTAGCGTCACAGATACGCAGTATTTT; CDR3aa: CASSPRGTSVTDTQYF
v_gene: TRBV9; j_gene: TRBJ2-3; abundance: -; d_gene: -; CDR3nt: TGTGCCAGCAGCGTAGGTGAGAGCCTAGGCACAGATACGCAGTATTTT; CDR3aa: CASSVGESLGTDTQYF
v_gene: TRBV12-5; j_gene: TRBJ1-5; abundance: -; d_gene: TRBD1; CDR3nt: TGTGCTAGTGGTTTGGGACAGGGTGGTCCTCAGCCCCAGCATTTT; CDR3aa: CASGLGQGGPQPQHF
v_gene: TRBV5-8; j_gene: TRBJ2-3; abundance: -; d_gene: TRBD2; CDR3nt: TGTGCCAGCAGTTTCCTAGCGGGAGTGACTCATTTT; CDR3aa: CASSFLAGVTHF
v_gene: TRBV9; j_gene: TRBJ1-6; abundance: few; d_gene: TRBD1; CDR3nt: TGTGCCAGCAGCGTGGCCGGGACAGGCCATAATTCACCCCTCCACTTT; CDR3aa: CASSVAGTGHNSPLHF
v_gene: TRBV10-1; j_gene: TRBJ2-1; abundance: -; d_gene: TRBD2; CDR3nt: TGCGCCAGCAGTCCAGGGGGACTAGCGAGCGATGAGCAGTTCTTC; CDR3aa: CASSPGGLASDEQFF
v_gene: TRBV7-2; j_gene: TRBJ2-1; abundance: few; d_gene: TRBD2; CDR3nt: TGTGCCAGCAGCCTACTAGCGGGGCTTGTAAACGAGCAGTTCTTC; CDR3aa: CASSLLAGLVNEQFF
v_gene: TRBV9; j_gene: TRBJ2-1; abundance: -; d_gene: TRBD1; CDR3nt: TGTGCCAGCAGCCCAGGGACAGATGGCGAGCAGTTCTTC; CDR3aa: CASSPGTDGEQFF
v_gene: TRBV19; j_gene: TRBJ1-5; abundance: few; d_gene: -; CDR3nt: TGTGCCAGTAACCCCTATACCACCAATCAGCCCCAGCATTTT; CDR3aa: CASNPYTTNQPQHF
v_gene: TRBV9; j_gene: TRBJ1-1; abundance: -; d_gene: -; CDR3nt: TGTGCCAGCAGCGTAGGGAGCAGCATGAACACTGAAGCTTTCTTT; CDR3aa: CASSVGSSMNTEAFF
v_gene: TRBV15; j_gene: TRBJ1-4; abundance: once; d_gene: -; CDR3nt: TGTGCCACCAGCAGAGGGGCCGGTGGGCGAACTAATGAAAAACTGTTTTTT; CDR3aa: CATSRGAGGRTNEKLFF
v_gene: TRBV24-1; j_gene: TRBJ1-5; abundance: -; d_gene: TRBD1; CDR3nt: TGTGCCACCAGTGATCCCGGGACAGGGGGAAATCAGCCCCAGCATTTT; CDR3aa: CATSDPGTGGNQPQHF
v_gene: TRBV5-1; j_gene: TRBJ1-4; abundance: -; d_gene: -; CDR3nt: TGCGCCAGCAGCTTGGCCGGGGGTCTAGGTGAAAAACTGTTTTTT; CDR3aa: CASSLAGGLGEKLFF
v_gene: TRBV3-1/TRBV3-2; j_gene: TRBJ1-3; abundance: -; d_gene: -; CDR3nt: TGTGCCAGCAGCCGCCCCCTTTCGACAGCCATCTCTGGAAACACCATATATTTT; CDR3aa: CASSRPLSTAISGNTIYF
v_gene: TRBV10-2; j_gene: TRBJ2-7; abundance: -; d_gene: -; CDR3nt: TGCGCCAGCAGGGGGGCGGGAGTCGACGAGCAGTACTTC; CDR3aa: CASRGAGVDEQYF
v_gene: TRBV7-2; j_gene: TRBJ1-2; abundance: -; d_gene: -; CDR3nt: TGTGCCAGCAGCTTAGTTAGAGGTGATCATGGCTACACCTTC; CDR3aa: CASSLVRGDHGYTF
v_gene: TRBV7-2; j_gene: TRBJ2-7; abundance: -; d_gene: -; CDR3nt: TGTGCCAGCAGCTTAAGCGGTTCAAGCTCCTACGAGCAGTACTTC; CDR3aa: CASSLSGSSSYEQYF
v_gene: TRBV13; j_gene: TRBJ2-7; abundance: -; d_gene: TRBD1; CDR3nt: TGTGCCAGCAGCTACTGGACAGGGACCTACGAGCAGTACTTC; CDR3aa: CASSYWTGTYEQYF
v_gene: TRBV28; j_gene: TRBJ2-3; abundance: -; d_gene: -; CDR3nt: TGTGCCAGCAGTTTATCCGAGCGGGATACGCAGTATTTT; CDR3aa: CASSLSERDTQYF
v_gene: TRBV10-2; j_gene: TRBJ2-7; abundance: -; d_gene: -; CDR3nt: TGCGCCAGCAGTCTAGGGAGGTCCTACGAGCAGTACTTC; CDR3aa: CASSLGRSYEQYF
v_gene: TRBV5-1; j_gene: TRBJ2-2; abundance: -; d_gene: -; CDR3nt: TGCGCCAGCAGCTTGACAGGGAACACCGGGGAGCTGTTTTTT; CDR3aa: CASSLTGNTGELFF
v_gene: TRBV5-6; j_gene: TRBJ1-2; abundance: -; d_gene: TRBD1; CDR3nt: TGTGCCAGCAGCTTGGCTCCTCGGACAGGGGCCGGGGGCTACACCTTC; CDR3aa: CASSLAPRTGAGGYTF
v_gene: TRBV29-1; j_gene: TRBJ1-4; abundance: -; d_gene: -; CDR3nt: TGCAGCGTTGTGAGCAATGAAAAACTGTTTTTT; CDR3aa: CSVVSNEKLFF
v_gene: TRBV9; j_gene: TRBJ2-2; abundance: -; d_gene: -; CDR3nt: TGTGCCAGCAGCGTAGACGGAAAATGGCGGTCCGGGGAGCTGTTTTTT; CDR3aa: CASSVDGKWRSGELFF
v_gene: TRBV14; j_gene: TRBJ1-5; abundance: few; d_gene: -; CDR3nt: TGTGCCAGCAGCCAGGCGGGGAATCAGCCCCAGCATTTT; CDR3aa: CASSQAGNQPQHF
v_gene: TRBV30; j_gene: TRBJ2-5; abundance: -; d_gene: -; CDR3nt: TGTGCCTGGAGTCCCGGTGAAGAGACCCAGTACTTC; CDR3aa: CAWSPGEETQYF
v_gene: TRBV3-1/TRBV3-2; j_gene: TRBJ2-1; abundance: -; d_gene: TRBD2; CDR3nt: TGTGCCAGCAGCCCCCTGGCGGGAGGCAGCAACAATGAGCAGTTCTTC; CDR3aa: CASSPLAGGSNNEQFF
v_gene: TRBV18; j_gene: TRBJ2-5; abundance: once; d_gene: TRBD1; CDR3nt: TGTGCCAGCTCACGCGGGACAGGGGCGGGAGAGACCCAGTACTTC; CDR3aa: CASSRGTGAGETQYF
v_gene: TRBV2; j_gene: TRBJ1-5; abundance: -; d_gene: TRBD1; CDR3nt: TGTGCCAGCAGGCCCTCCCGGGACAGGGGGCATCAGCCCCAGCATTTT; CDR3aa: CASRPSRDRGHQPQHF
v_gene: TRBV29-1; j_gene: TRBJ1-2; abundance: many; d_gene: TRBD1; CDR3nt: TGCAGCGTTGATCGGACAGGCCTCTATGGCTACACCTTC; CDR3aa: CSVDRTGLYGYTF
v_gene: TRBV5-5; j_gene: TRBJ1-2; abundance: -; d_gene: -; CDR3nt: TGTGCCAGCAGCTTGGGGGCTGACTATGGCTACACCTTC; CDR3aa: CASSLGADYGYTF
v_gene: TRBV5-5; j_gene: TRBJ2-7; abundance: -; d_gene: -; CDR3nt: TGTGCCAGCAGCTCCTTTGGGAGCTACGAGCAGTACTTC; CDR3aa: CASSSFGSYEQYF
v_gene: TRBV11-2; j_gene: TRBJ2-7; abundance: -; d_gene: TRBD1; CDR3nt: TGTGCCAGCAGCTTGGGGACAGGGGGCGCAAGGTACGAGCAGTACTTC; CDR3aa: CASSLGTGGARYEQYF
v_gene: TRBV2; j_gene: TRBJ1-2; abundance: -; d_gene: -; CDR3nt: TGTGCCAGAGGGGACATTTCTTATGGCTACACCTTC; CDR3aa: CARGDISYGYTF
v_gene: TRBV18; j_gene: TRBJ2-3; abundance: -; d_gene: TRBD1; CDR3nt: TGTGCCAGCTCCCCGACTACAGGGGTAGGCACAGATACGCAGTATTTT; CDR3aa: CASSPTTGVGTDTQYF
v_gene: TRBV11-2; j_gene: TRBJ1-3; abundance: once; d_gene: TRBD1; CDR3nt: TGTGCCAGCAGCCCGGACAGGGCTGGAAACACCATATATTTT; CDR3aa: CASSPDRAGNTIYF
v_gene: TRBV4-3; j_gene: TRBJ2-7; abundance: -; d_gene: TRBD2; CDR3nt: TGCGCCAGCAGCCAAGGGACTAGCGGGAACTACGAGCAGTACTTC; CDR3aa: CASSQGTSGNYEQYF
v_gene: TRBV28; j_gene: TRBJ2-2; abundance: -; d_gene: TRBD2; CDR3nt: TGTGCCAGCAGAACGGGACTAGCGGGAGTCTCCGGGGAGCTGTTTTTT; CDR3aa: CASRTGLAGVSGELFF
v_gene: TRBV4-1; j_gene: TRBJ1-1; abundance: -; d_gene: TRBD1; CDR3nt: TGCGCCAGCAGCCATGGGACAGGGAACACTGAAGCTTTCTTT; CDR3aa: CASSHGTGNTEAFF
v_gene: TRBV11-2; j_gene: TRBJ2-1; abundance: -; d_gene: TRBD2; CDR3nt: TGTGCCAGCAGCTTAGTGACTAGCGGGAGGATCATCAGTGAGCAGTTCTTC; CDR3aa: CASSLVTSGRIISEQFF
v_gene: TRBV18; j_gene: TRBJ2-3; abundance: once; d_gene: -; CDR3nt: TGTGCCAGCTCACCACGGCCAGAGGCAGCAGATACGCAGTATTTT; CDR3aa: CASSPRPEAADTQYF
v_gene: TRBV2; j_gene: TRBJ1-5; abundance: once; d_gene: -; CDR3nt: TGTGCCAGCAGGGAGAGCTATAGCAATCAGCCCCAGCATTTT; CDR3aa: CASRESYSNQPQHF
v_gene: TRBV19; j_gene: TRBJ2-7; abundance: -; d_gene: -; CDR3nt: TGTGCCAGTAGTATAGTCGGGCAGGGGGGCTACGAGCAGTACTTC; CDR3aa: CASSIVGQGGYEQYF
v_gene: TRBV18; j_gene: TRBJ2-6; abundance: -; d_gene: TRBD1; CDR3nt: TGTGCCAGCTCACCACCGGGACAGGGATATTCTGGGGCCAACGTCCTGACTTTC; CDR3aa: CASSPPGQGYSGANVLTF